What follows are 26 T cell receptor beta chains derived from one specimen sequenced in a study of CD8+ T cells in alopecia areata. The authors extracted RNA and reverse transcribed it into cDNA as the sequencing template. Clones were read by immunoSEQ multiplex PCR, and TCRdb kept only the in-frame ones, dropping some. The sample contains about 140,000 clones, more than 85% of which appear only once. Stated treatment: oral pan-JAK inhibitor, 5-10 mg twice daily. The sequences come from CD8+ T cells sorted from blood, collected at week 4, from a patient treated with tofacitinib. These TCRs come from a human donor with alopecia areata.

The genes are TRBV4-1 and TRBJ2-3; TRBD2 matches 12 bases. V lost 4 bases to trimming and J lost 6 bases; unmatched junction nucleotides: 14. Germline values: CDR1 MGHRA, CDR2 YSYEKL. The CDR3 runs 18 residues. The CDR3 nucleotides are TGCGCCAGCAGCCCCCCGGGACTAGCGGGCGCAGGGCCGGATACGCAGTATTTT. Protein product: CASSPPGLAGAGPDTQYF.

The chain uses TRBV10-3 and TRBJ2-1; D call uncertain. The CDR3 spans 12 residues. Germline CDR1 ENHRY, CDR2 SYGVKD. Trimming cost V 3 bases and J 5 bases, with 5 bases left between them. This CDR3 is CAISDPDNEQFF. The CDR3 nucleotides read TGTGCCATCAGTGACCCGGACAATGAGCAGTTCTTC.

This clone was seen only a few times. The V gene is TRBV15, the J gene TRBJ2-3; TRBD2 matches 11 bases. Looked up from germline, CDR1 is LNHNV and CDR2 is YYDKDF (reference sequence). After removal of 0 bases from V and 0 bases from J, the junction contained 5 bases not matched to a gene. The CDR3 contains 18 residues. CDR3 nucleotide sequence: TGTGCCACCAGCAGAGATGCTACTAGCGGGGGTAGCACAGATACGCAGTATTTT. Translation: CATSRDATSGGSTDTQYF.

CDR3 in amino acids: CASSDSLTGELFF. Written as DNA, the CDR3 is TGTGCCAGCAGTGACTCGCTGACTGGGGAGCTGTTTTTT. The chain carries TRBV6-4 and TRBJ2-2; D ambiguous. CDR1 and CDR2 (germline): MRHNA, SNTAGT. The CDR3 consists of 13 residues. The V end was cut by 0 bases, the J end by 8 bases, with 7 bases between.

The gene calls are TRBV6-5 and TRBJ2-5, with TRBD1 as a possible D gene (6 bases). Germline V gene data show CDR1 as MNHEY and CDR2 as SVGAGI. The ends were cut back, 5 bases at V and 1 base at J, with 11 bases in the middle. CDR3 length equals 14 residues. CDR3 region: CASSAEGVQETQYF. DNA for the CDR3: TGTGCCAGCAGTGCCGAGGGGGTCCAAGAGACCCAGTACTTC.

The CDR3 nucleotides read TGCAGCGTCACCGGGACAGGGGGTGACGAGCAGTACTTC. Translating gives CSVTGTGGDEQYF. This rearrangement joins TRBV29-1 to TRBJ2-7; 11 nucleotides agree with TRBD1. This CDR3 region has 13 residues. Per the germline V gene, CDR1 is SQVTM and CDR2 is ANQGSEA. V lost 6 bases and J lost 5; bases outside the gene matches: 6.

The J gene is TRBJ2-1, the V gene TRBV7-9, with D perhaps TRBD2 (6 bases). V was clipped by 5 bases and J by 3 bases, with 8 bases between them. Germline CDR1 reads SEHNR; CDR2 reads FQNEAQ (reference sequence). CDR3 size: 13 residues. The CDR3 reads CASSPGGYNEQFF. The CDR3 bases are TGTGCCAGCAGCCCCGGGGGCTACAATGAGCAGTTCTTC.

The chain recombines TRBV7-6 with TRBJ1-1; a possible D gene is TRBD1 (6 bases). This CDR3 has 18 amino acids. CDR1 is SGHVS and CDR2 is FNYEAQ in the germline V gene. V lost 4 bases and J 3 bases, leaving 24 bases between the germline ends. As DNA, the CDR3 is TGTGCCAGCAGCTCCATACAGGGCCTGACTTCCTGGGACACTGAAGCTTTCTTT. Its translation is CASSSIQGLTSWDTEAFF.

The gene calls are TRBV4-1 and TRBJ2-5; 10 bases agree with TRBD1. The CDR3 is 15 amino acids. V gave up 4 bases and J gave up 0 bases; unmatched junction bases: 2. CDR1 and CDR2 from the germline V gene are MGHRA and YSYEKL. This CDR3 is CASSPGQGNQETQYF. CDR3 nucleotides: TGCGCCAGCAGCCCGGGACAGGGGAACCAAGAGACCCAGTACTTC.

Here the CDR3 reads CSAATSGRAWGEQFF. DNA of the CDR3: TGCAGCGCCGCGACTAGCGGGAGGGCCTGGGGTGAGCAGTTCTTC. The chain has TRBV29-1 and TRBJ2-1; 14 bases are a match to TRBD2. This CDR3 has 15 amino acids. The V gene's germline CDR1 is SQVTM and CDR2 ANQGSEA. The J segment lost 9 bases and the V segment lost 7 bases, leaving 11 bases of the junction unmatched.

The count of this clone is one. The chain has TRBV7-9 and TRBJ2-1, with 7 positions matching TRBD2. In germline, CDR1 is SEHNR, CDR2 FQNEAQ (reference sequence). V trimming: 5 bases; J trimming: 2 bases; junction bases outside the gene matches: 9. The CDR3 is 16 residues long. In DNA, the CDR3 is TGTGCCAGCAGCCCCCTAAGCGGGAACACCTACAATGAGCAGTTCTTC. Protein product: CASSPLSGNTYNEQFF.

The CDR3 nucleotides read TGCGCCAGCAGCTTGGAAACAGGGTTCGAGCAGTACTTC. Its protein product is CASSLETGFEQYF. V and J are TRBV5-1 and TRBJ2-7; D is perhaps TRBD1 (6 bases). V lost 0 bases, J lost 6 bases, and 10 bases lay in between. This CDR3 is 13 amino acids long. Germline CDR1 and CDR2: SGHRS and YFSETQ.

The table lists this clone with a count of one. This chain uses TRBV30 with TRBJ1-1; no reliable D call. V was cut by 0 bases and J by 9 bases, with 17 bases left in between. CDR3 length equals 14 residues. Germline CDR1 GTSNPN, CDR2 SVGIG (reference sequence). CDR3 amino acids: CAWSVVGSLAKAFF. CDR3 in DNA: TGTGCCTGGAGTGTTGTCGGCAGCCTAGCTAAAGCTTTCTTT.

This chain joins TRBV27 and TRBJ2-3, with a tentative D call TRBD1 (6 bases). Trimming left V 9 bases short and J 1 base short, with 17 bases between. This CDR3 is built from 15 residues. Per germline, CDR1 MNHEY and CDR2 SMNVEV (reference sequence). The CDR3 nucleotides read TGTGCCAGTATTTCCGGGACACACGGCACAGATACGCAGTATTTT. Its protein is CASISGTHGTDTQYF.

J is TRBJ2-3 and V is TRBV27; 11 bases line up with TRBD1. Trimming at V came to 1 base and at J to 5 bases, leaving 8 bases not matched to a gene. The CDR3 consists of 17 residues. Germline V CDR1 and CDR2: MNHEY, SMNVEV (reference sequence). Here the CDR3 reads CASSLLGTGGGRDTQYF. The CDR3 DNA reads TGTGCCAGCAGTTTATTAGGGACAGGGGGAGGAAGAGATACGCAGTATTTT.

The CDR3 sequence is CASSQGLNTGELFF. The CDR3 DNA is TGTGCCAGTAGTCAGGGTTTAAACACCGGGGAGCTGTTTTTT. V gene TRBV19 combines with J gene TRBJ2-2; the D gene is possibly TRBD1 (5 bases). V lost 5 bases and J 2 bases, leaving 9 bases between the germline ends. CDR3 size: 14 residues. The germline V gene encodes CDR1 LNHDA and CDR2 SQIVND (reference sequence).

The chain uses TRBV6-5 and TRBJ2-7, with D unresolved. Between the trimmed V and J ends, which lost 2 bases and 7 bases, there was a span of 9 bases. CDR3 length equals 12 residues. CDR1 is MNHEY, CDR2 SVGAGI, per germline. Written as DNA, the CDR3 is TGTGCCAGCAGTTACGGGGTCGGGGAGCAGTACTTC. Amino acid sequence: CASSYGVGEQYF.

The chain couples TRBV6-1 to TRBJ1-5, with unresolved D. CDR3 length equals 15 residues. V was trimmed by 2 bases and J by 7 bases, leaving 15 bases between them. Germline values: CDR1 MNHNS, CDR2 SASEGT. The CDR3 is CASSEFAERMQPQHF. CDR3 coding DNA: TGTGCCAGCAGTGAATTTGCGGAAAGGATGCAGCCCCAGCATTTT.

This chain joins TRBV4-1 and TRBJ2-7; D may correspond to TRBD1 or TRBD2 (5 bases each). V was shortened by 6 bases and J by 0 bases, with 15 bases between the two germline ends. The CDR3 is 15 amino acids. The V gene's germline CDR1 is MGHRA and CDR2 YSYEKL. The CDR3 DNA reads TGCGCCAGCAGTCCGGCCTCAGGGAGCTCCTACGAGCAGTACTTC. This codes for CASSPASGSSYEQYF.

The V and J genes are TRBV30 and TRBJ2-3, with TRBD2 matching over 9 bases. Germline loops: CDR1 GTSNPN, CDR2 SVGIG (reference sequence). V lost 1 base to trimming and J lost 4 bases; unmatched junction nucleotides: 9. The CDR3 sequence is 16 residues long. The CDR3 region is CAWSGYGGGAADTQYF. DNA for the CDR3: TGTGCCTGGAGTGGTTACGGCGGGGGGGCCGCAGATACGCAGTATTTT.

DNA of the CDR3: TGTGCCAGCAGCTTGGGTCAGGAGCAGTACTTC. Translation: CASSLGQEQYF. V usage is TRBV5-4 and J usage is TRBJ2-7, with D uncertain. This CDR3 comprises 11 residues. Trimming shortened V by 0 bases and J by 7 bases, and 5 bases separated the two germline ends. The germline V gene has CDR1 SGHNT and CDR2 YYREEE (reference sequence).

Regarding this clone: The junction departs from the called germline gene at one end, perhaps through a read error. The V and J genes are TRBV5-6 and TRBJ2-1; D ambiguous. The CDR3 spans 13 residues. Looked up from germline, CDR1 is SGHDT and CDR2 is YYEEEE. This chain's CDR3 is CTSSPWSMNEQFF. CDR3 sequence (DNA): TGTACCAGCAGCCCTTGGAGCATGAATGAGCAGTTCTTC. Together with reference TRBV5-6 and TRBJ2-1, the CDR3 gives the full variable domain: DAGVTQSPTHLIKTRGQQVTLRCSPKSGHDTVSWYQQALGQGPQFIFQYYEEEERQRGNFPDRFSGHQFPNYSSELNVNALLLGDSALYLCTSSPWSMNEQFFGPGTRLTVL.

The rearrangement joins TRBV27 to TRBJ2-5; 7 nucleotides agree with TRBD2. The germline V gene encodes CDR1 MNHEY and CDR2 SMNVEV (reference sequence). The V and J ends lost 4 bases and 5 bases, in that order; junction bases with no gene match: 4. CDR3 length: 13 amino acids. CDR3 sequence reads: CASSWEGGETQYF. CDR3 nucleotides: TGTGCCAGCAGTTGGGAGGGAGGTGAGACCCAGTACTTC.

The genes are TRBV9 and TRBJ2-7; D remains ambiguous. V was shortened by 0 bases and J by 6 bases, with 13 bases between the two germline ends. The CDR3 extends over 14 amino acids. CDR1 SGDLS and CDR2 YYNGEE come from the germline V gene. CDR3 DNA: TGTGCCAGCAGCGTAGATACGGGTATAAGCGAGCAGTACTTC. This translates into CASSVDTGISEQYF.

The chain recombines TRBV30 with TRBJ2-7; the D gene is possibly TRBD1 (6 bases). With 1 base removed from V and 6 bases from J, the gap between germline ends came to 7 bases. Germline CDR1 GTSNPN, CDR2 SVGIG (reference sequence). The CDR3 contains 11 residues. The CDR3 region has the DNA TGTGCCTGGAGTGACAGGGCCGAGCAGTACTTC. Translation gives CAWSDRAEQYF.

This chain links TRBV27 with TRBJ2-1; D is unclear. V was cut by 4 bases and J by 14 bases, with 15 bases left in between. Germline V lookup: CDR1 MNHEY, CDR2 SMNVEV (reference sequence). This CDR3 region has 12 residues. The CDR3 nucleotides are TGTGCCAGCAGTTCTGGACCCCGTCAGGAGTTCTTC. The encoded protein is CASSSGPRQEFF.